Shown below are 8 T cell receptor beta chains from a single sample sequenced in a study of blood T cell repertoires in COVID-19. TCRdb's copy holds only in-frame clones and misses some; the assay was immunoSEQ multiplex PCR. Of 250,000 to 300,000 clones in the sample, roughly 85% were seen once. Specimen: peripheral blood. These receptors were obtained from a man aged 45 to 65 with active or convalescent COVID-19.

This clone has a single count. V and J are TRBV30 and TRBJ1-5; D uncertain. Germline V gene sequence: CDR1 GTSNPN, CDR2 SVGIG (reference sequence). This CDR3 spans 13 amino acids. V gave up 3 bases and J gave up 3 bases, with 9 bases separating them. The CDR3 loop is CAWRLGSNQPQHF. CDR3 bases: TGTGCCTGGAGACTAGGGTCCAATCAGCCCCAGCATTTT.

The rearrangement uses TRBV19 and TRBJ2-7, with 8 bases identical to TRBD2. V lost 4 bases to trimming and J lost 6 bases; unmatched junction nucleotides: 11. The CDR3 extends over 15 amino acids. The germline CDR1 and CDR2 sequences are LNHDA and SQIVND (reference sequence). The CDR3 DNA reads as TGTGCCAGTAGTAGCCCTGGCGGGAGGAAGGGCGAGCAGTACTTC. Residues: CASSSPGGRKGEQYF.

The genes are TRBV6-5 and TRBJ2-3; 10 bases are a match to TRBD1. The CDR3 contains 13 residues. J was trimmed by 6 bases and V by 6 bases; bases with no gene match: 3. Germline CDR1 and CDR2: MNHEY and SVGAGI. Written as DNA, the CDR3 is TGTGCCAGCAGCAGGACAGGGGGGGATACGCAGTATTTT. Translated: CASSRTGGDTQYF.

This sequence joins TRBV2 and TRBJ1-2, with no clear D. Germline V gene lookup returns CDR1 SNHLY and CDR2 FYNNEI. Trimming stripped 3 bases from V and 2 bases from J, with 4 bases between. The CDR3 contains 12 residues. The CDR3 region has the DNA TGTGCCAGCAGTGACGGGAACTATGGCTACACCTTC. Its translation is CASSDGNYGYTF.

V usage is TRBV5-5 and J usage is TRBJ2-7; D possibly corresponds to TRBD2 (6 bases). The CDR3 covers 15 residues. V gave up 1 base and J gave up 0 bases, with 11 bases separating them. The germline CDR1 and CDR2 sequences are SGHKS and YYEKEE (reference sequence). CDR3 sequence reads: CASSLRYGSSYEQYF. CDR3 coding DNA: TGTGCCAGCAGCTTGCGGTACGGGAGCTCCTACGAGCAGTACTTC.

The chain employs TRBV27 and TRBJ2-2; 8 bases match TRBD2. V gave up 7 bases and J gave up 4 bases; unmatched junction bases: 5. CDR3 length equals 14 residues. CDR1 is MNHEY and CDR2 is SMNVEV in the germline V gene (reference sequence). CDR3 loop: CASTGGRVTGELFF. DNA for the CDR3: TGTGCCAGCACGGGGGGGCGCGTCACCGGGGAGCTGTTTTTT.

The CDR3: CASSQGGSGNTIYF. The CDR3 nucleotides read TGTGCCAGCAGTCAGGGGGGCTCTGGAAACACCATATATTTT. The V call is TRBV6-5, the J call TRBJ1-3, with 7 bases lining up with TRBD1. V was clipped by 5 bases and J by 0 bases; unmatched bases: 1. There are 14 residues in the CDR3. Germline V CDR1 and CDR2: MNHEY, SVGAGI.

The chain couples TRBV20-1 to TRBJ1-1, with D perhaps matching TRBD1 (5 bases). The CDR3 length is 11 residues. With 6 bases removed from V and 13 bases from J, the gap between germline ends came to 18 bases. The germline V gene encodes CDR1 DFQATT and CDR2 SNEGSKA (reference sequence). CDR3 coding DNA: TGCAGTGCCCCGGGGGGGTTGAGCGGTTTCTTT. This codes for CSAPGGLSGFF.